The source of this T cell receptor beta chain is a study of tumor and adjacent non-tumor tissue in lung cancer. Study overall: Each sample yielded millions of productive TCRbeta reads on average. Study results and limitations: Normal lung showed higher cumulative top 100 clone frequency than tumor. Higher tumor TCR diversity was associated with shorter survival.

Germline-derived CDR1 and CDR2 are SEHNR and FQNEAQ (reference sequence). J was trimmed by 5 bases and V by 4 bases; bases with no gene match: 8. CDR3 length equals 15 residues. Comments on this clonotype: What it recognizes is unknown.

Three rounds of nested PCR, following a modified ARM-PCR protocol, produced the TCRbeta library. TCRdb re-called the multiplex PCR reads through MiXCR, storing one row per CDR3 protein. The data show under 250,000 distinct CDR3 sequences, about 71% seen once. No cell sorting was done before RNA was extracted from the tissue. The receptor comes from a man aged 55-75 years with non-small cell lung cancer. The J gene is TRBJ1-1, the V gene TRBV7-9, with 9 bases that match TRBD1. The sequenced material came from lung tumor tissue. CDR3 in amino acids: CASSSGQGMGTEAFF. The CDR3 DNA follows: TGTGCCAGCAGCTCAGGACAGGGGATGGGGACTGAAGCTTTCTTT.